This T cell receptor beta chain emerged from a study of Graves' ophthalmopathy and Graves' hyperthyroidism. Study results and limitations: Sensitivity of roughly 64% and specificity of 72.22% were achieved by the model that predicted ophthalmopathy progression.

This clonotype was seen ten or more times. The antigen remains undetermined. From RNA, the CDR3 regions of TCR beta chains were amplified and sequenced. After a first-round RT-PCR with HTBI primers, a second-round multiplex PCR was run. TCRdb re-called the multiplex PCR reads with MiXCR, one entry per CDR3 protein. The sample yields 200,000 to 250,000 distinct CDR3 sequences, roughly a fifth seen once. The CDR3 spans 15 residues. Germline CDR1 is GTSNPN and CDR2 is SVGIG (reference sequence). With V trimmed by 3 bases and J by 4 bases, 3 bases remained unmatched. Moderate-to-severe activity, with CAS ≥3, NOSPECS ≥4 and duration under 3 months, characterized the donors with ophthalmopathy. As the starting material, 8 to 10 ml of fresh peripheral blood yielded the PBMCs.

The TCR comes from a woman aged 50 to 60 with Graves' ophthalmopathy. V and J are TRBV30 and TRBJ2-2, with 12 bases that match TRBD2. Sequenced sample: peripheral blood. The CDR3 sequence: CAWSKTSGSTGELFF. Here the CDR3 DNA reads TGTGCCTGGAGCAAGACTAGCGGGAGCACCGGGGAGCTGTTTTTT.